This T cell receptor beta chain was identified during a study of blood T cell repertoires in COVID-19. Study details: Sample material is recorded as cDNA or gDNA derived from T cells, B-cell-depleted T cells, or PBMCs.

The protocol was immunoSEQ multiplex PCR, while the TCRdb copy is restricted to in-frame clones and leaves out a portion. The sample holds around 150,000 clones, over 60% seen once. The CDR3 length is 15 residues. Trimming at V came to 2 bases and at J to 2 bases, leaving 5 bases not matched to a gene. Germline values: CDR1 KGHSH, CDR2 LQKENI. This receptor was identified in an elderly woman with active or convalescent COVID-19. The V and J genes are TRBV18 and TRBJ1-1; 7 nucleotides line up with TRBD1. Sequencing input: peripheral blood. The CDR3 sequence: CASSPTTGVNTEAFF. Written as DNA, the CDR3 is TGTGCCAGCTCACCAACCACAGGGGTAAACACTGAAGCTTTCTTT.